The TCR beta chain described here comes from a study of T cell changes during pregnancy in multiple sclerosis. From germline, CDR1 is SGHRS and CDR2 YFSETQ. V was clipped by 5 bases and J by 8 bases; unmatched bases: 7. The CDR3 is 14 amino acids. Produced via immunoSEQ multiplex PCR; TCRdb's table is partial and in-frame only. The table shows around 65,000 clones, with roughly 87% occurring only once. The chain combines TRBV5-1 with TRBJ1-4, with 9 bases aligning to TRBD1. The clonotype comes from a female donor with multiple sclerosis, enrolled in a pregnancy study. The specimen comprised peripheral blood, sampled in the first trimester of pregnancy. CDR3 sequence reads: CASRAGTGREKLFF. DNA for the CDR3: TGCGCCAGCAGGGCCGGGACAGGGAGGGAAAAACTGTTTTTT.